This TCR beta chain was sequenced in a study of T cell responses to AZD1222 COVID-19 vaccine. Assay: immunoSEQ multiplex PCR; the TCRdb copy retains only in-frame clones and omits some. The table includes tens of thousands of clones, roughly 91% detected once. This receptor was taken from an adult who received the AZD1222 COVID-19 vaccine. The sample here was peripheral blood, taken 28 days after the second AZD1222 dose.

DNA for the CDR3: TGCAGCGTTGCCGGGGGAGGTGGGCAGCCCCAGCATTTT. Amino acid sequence: CSVAGGGGQPQHF. The chain carries TRBV29-1 and TRBJ1-5; D may be TRBD1 (5 bases). Per germline, CDR1 SQVTM and CDR2 ANQGSEA. The CDR3 contains 13 residues. V gave up 4 bases and J gave up 7 bases, with 14 bases separating them.